The 19 T cell receptor beta chains below were found in one sample sequenced in a study of blood T cell repertoires in COVID-19. Profiling relied on immunoSEQ multiplex PCR, and the TCRdb table lists in-frame clones only, not all of them. Among 75,000 or so clones listed, 83% were seen once. The specimen was peripheral blood. The receptors shown here come from a woman older than 75 with acute or convalescent COVID-19.

The V call is TRBV24-1, the J call TRBJ1-1; 7 bases fit TRBD1. CDR3 length equals 15 residues. The germline CDR1 and CDR2 sequences are KGHDR and SFDVKD. J lost 0 bases, V lost 5 bases, and 5 bases had no gene match. This CDR3 is CATSGRQGLNTEAFF. The CDR3 DNA reads as TGTGCCACCAGTGGCCGACAGGGATTGAACACTGAAGCTTTCTTT.

This chain joins TRBV18 and TRBJ1-2; TRBD1 agrees at 10 bases. Germline lookup yields CDR1 KGHSH and CDR2 LQKENI. The CDR3 runs 15 residues. The V segment lost 5 bases and the J segment 5 bases; nucleotides outside the gene matches: 8. The DNA for the CDR3 is TGTGCCAGCTCAGCGGGACAGGGGACGGGTTATGGCTACACCTTC. Protein product: CASSAGQGTGYGYTF.

The rearrangement joins TRBV19 to TRBJ2-3, with D possibly matching TRBD2 (5 bases). Germline CDR1 and CDR2: LNHDA and SQIVND (reference sequence). Trimming removed 6 bases from V and 3 bases from J, with 13 bases in between. The CDR3 is 14 residues long. The chain's CDR3 is CASRTTRRTDTQYF. CDR3 DNA: TGTGCCAGTAGGACTACACGGAGAACAGATACGCAGTATTTT.

CDR3 amino acids: CASSQTTGGFPYEQYF. In DNA, the CDR3 is TGTGCCAGCAGTCAAACGACAGGGGGGTTCCCCTACGAGCAGTACTTC. The V gene is TRBV27, the J gene TRBJ2-7, with 9 bases fitting TRBD1. CDR1 is MNHEY, CDR2 SMNVEV, per germline (reference sequence). V was pared by 5 bases and J by 2 bases, with 10 bases of the junction left unmatched. This CDR3 has 16 amino acids.

Here the CDR3 DNA reads TGTGCCAGCAGCCCCAGTCGGGGAGGATTTCAGTACTTC. It codes for CASSPSRGGFQYF. This sequence joins TRBV14 and TRBJ2-4; a possible D gene is TRBD2 (6 bases). Germline values: CDR1 SGHDN, CDR2 FVKESK. V was clipped by 4 bases and J by 11 bases, with 15 bases between them. The CDR3 totals 13 residues. Using reference TRBV14 and TRBJ2-4 for the parts outside the CDR3, the full variable domain is EAGVTQFPSHSVIEKGQTVTLRCDPISGHDNLYWYRRVMGKEIKFLLHFVKESKQDESGMPNNRFLAERTGGTYSTLKVQPAELEDSGVYFCASSPSRGGFQYFGAGTRLSVL.

The V and J genes are TRBV19 and TRBJ1-5; weak D call: TRBD1 (6 bases). Germline loops: CDR1 LNHDA, CDR2 SQIVND (reference sequence). The ends were cut back, 5 bases at V and 1 base at J, with 9 bases in the middle. The length of the CDR3 is 14 residues. As DNA, the CDR3 is TGTGCCAGTAGTTACACAGGGAGCAATCAGCCCCAGCATTTT. Translated, it gives CASSYTGSNQPQHF.

The rearrangement uses TRBV2 and TRBJ2-3; D perhaps matches TRBD2 (5 bases). There are 14 residues in the CDR3. Germline V gives CDR1 SNHLY, CDR2 FYNNEI. Trimming removed 6 bases at V and 2 bases at J, with 12 bases between. This CDR3 is CASRAAAYTDTQYF. CDR3 bases: TGTGCCAGCAGGGCAGCGGCCTACACAGATACGCAGTATTTT.

This clone was detected a few times. The chain couples TRBV19 to TRBJ1-3; D is ambiguous. CDR3 length: 16 residues. The V and J ends lost 5 bases and 0 bases respectively, with 14 bases between them. CDR1 and CDR2 (germline): LNHDA, SQIVND (reference sequence). Here the CDR3 reads CASSPGGLSSGNTIYF. In nucleotides, the CDR3 is TGTGCCAGTAGTCCAGGAGGGCTCTCCTCTGGAAACACCATATATTTT.

V gene TRBV5-6 combines with J gene TRBJ2-1, with 11 nucleotides matching TRBD2. There are 16 residues in the CDR3. Germline CDR1 reads SGHDT; CDR2 reads YYEEEE. Losses at the gene ends were 4 bases for V and 8 bases for J; bases not matched to a gene: 11. The CDR3 sequence is CASSRLAGNKNYEQFF. The CDR3 DNA is TGTGCCAGCAGCAGACTAGCGGGAAATAAAAACTATGAGCAGTTCTTC.

This chain connects TRBV29-1 to TRBJ1-1; perhaps TRBD1 as D (6 bases). There are 14 residues in the CDR3. Looked up from germline, CDR1 is SQVTM and CDR2 is ANQGSEA. With 7 bases removed from V and 2 bases from J, the gap between germline ends came to 17 bases. The CDR3 bases are TGCAGCGCCCCTCGGGGCAGGGGTAACACTGAAGCTTTCTTT. Its translation is CSAPRGRGNTEAFF.

The chain combines TRBV5-6 with TRBJ1-5, with D unclear. The CDR3 runs to 14 residues. Germline V gene lookup returns CDR1 SGHDT and CDR2 YYEEEE. Trimming removed 1 base at V and 5 bases at J, with 10 bases between. The CDR3 region is CASSLFQLDQPQHF. The DNA of the CDR3 is TGTGCCAGCAGCTTGTTTCAGTTGGATCAGCCCCAGCATTTT.

This sequence joins TRBV3-1 (or the pseudogene TRBV3-2) and TRBJ2-2, with 13 bases lining up with TRBD2. Unmatched junction bases numbered 9, after V lost 4 bases and J lost 4 bases. Germline loops: CDR1 LGHDT, CDR2 YNNKEL (reference sequence). This CDR3 has 18 amino acids. The CDR3 DNA reads TGTGCCAGCAGCCGGGGTTCACTAGCGGGAGGGCCCACCGGGGAGCTGTTTTTT. Protein: CASSRGSLAGGPTGELFF.

This clone appeared once. The rearrangement joins TRBV20-1 to TRBJ1-1; a weak D match, TRBD1 (5 bases). There are 11 residues in the CDR3. The germline V gene encodes CDR1 DFQATT and CDR2 SNEGSKA (reference sequence). The CDR3 DNA reads as TGCGGCGGGACTCATAACACTGAAGCTTTCTTT. This translates into CGGTHNTEAFF.

This clone turned up a few times. J is TRBJ1-1 and V is TRBV10-2; TRBD1 matches at 9 bases. The germline CDR1 and CDR2 sequences are WSHSY and SAAADI. The V and J ends lost 6 bases and 5 bases, in that order; junction bases with no gene match: 10. The CDR3 has 15 residues. The CDR3 is CASREPGQGRTEAFF. The CDR3 DNA reads as TGCGCCAGCAGGGAACCGGGACAGGGCAGGACTGAAGCTTTCTTT.

The genes are TRBV6-2 or TRBV6-3 and TRBJ2-1; weak D call: TRBD1 (5 bases). There are 17 residues in the CDR3. The V end lost 6 bases, the J end lost 1 base, and 19 bases lay between the germline ends. From germline, CDR1 is MNHEY and CDR2 SVGEGT. In DNA form, the CDR3 reads TGTGCCAGCAGCCCTACCAAGGGGATTTCGTCCTACAATGAGCAGTTCTTC. This encodes CASSPTKGISSYNEQFF.

The rearrangement uses TRBV19 and TRBJ1-2; 8 bases line up with TRBD1. The CDR3 is 12 amino acids. Germline V gene data show CDR1 as LNHDA and CDR2 as SQIVND (reference sequence). V dropped 6 bases and J dropped 7; count of bases not matched to a gene: 4. CDR3 sequence reads: CASRDRVVGYTF. As DNA, the CDR3 is TGTGCCAGTAGGGACAGGGTCGTTGGCTACACCTTC.

The chain carries TRBV24-1 and TRBJ1-2; 9 bases align to TRBD1. J gave up 5 bases and V 3 bases, and 9 bases lay outside the gene matches. The CDR3 is 16 residues long. The V gene's germline CDR1 is KGHDR and CDR2 SFDVKD. The CDR3, as DNA: TGTGCCACCAGTGATCTGCCGACAGGGGGAAGATATGGCTACACCTTC. This sequence encodes CATSDLPTGGRYGYTF.

The V call is TRBV12-3 or TRBV12-4, the J call TRBJ2-7; no reliable D call. CDR3 size: 13 residues. V lost 6 bases and J 5 bases, leaving 14 bases between the germline ends. The CDR3 is CASSPSNRHEQYF. For the CDR3, the DNA is TGTGCCAGCAGCCCCTCTAACAGACACGAGCAGTACTTC.

The V gene is TRBV10-3, the J gene TRBJ2-3, with TRBD1 matching over 7 bases. CDR1 and CDR2 from the germline V gene are ENHRY and SYGVKD. J lost 6 bases, V lost 6 bases, and 6 bases had no gene match. This CDR3 contains 13 residues. This chain's CDR3 is CAISGQADDTQYF. CDR3 in DNA: TGTGCCATCAGCGGACAGGCTGACGATACGCAGTATTTT.